This TCR beta chain came from a study of T cell responses to AZD1222 COVID-19 vaccine. In the case of this clone: Its target is unknown.

With 6 bases removed from V and 8 bases from J, the gap between germline ends came to 17 bases. CDR3 size: 14 residues. Germline V CDR1 and CDR2: MNHEY, SVGAGI. Study-level findings and limits: It was only after the peak T cell response that any repertoires were sampled. Researchers report vaccine-associated CD4 TCRs spanning spike, with dominance at 160-218 and 743-854. Seropositive status at baseline applied to only five to seven AZD1222 recipients. Two AZD1222 doses significantly raised spike-specific TCR breadth and depth over controls.

TCRdb's table, derived via immunoSEQ multiplex PCR, lists solely in-frame clones and lacks some. The sample lists about 180,000 clones; 88% were seen once. The receptor was isolated from an adult in good health. Sequencing used peripheral blood, obtained on day 0 of AZD1222 vaccination. This chain connects TRBV6-5 to TRBJ2-1; D might be TRBD1 (6 bases). The CDR3 protein is CASREFIGGDEQFF. DNA for the CDR3: TGTGCCAGCAGGGAGTTCATAGGGGGAGATGAGCAGTTCTTC.